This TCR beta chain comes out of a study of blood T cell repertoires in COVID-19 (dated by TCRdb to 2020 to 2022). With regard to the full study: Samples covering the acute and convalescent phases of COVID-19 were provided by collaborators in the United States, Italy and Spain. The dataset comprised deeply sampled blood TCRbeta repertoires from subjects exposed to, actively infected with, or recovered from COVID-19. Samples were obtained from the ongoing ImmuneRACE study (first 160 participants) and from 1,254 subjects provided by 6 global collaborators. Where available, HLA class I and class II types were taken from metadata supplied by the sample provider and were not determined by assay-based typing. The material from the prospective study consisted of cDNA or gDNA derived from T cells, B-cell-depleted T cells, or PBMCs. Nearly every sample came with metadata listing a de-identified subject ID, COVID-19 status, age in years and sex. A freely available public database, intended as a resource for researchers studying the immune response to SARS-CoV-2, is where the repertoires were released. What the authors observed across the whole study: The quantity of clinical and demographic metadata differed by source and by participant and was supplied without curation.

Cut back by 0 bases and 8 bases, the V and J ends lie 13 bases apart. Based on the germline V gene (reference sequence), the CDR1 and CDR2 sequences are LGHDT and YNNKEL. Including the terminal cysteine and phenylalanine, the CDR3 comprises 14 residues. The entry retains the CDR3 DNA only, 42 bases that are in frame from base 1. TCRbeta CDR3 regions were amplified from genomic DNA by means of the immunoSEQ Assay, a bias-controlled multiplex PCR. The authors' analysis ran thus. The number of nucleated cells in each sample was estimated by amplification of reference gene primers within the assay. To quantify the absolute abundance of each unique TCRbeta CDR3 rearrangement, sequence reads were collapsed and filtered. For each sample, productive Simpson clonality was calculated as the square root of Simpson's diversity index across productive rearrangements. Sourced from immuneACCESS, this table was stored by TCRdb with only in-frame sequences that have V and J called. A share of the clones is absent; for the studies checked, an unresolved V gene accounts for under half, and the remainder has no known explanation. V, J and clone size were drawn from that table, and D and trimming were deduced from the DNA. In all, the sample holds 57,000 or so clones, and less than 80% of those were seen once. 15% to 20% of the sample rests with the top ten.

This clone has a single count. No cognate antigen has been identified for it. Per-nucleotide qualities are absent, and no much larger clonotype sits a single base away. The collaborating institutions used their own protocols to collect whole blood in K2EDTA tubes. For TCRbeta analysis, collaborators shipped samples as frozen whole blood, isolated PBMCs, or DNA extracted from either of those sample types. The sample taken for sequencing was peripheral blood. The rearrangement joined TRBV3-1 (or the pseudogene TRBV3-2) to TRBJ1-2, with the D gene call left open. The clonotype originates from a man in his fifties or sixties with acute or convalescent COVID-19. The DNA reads TGTGCCAGCAGCCAAGATGTGTCGGGCGGGGGCTACACCTTC. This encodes CASSQDVSGGGYTF.